The rows below give T cell receptor beta chains drawn from one sample of a study of blood T cell repertoires in COVID-19. Some clones are missing from TCRdb's copy, which holds only in-frame ones; the method was immunoSEQ multiplex PCR. The table records over 200,000 clones, approximately 84% of them present only once. Sequenced: PBMCs or T cells enriched from blood (not recorded which). The receptors derive from a man in his fifties or sixties who had recovered from COVID-19. Both conserved end residues are part of each CDR3. Fields, in order: D gene, J gene, clone size, V gene, CDR3 protein, CDR3 DNA. A D gene is named only where the DNA matches it firmly. A row's size may be missing; if present it is once, few, many or a size class.

TRBD2 TRBJ2-1 - TRBV5-1 CASKRGGSYNEQFF TGCGCCAGTAAGCGGGGGGGCTCCTACAATGAGCAGTTCTTC
- TRBJ2-6 - TRBV6-5 CAEGERSGANVLTF TGTGCGGAGGGAGAGAGGTCTGGGGCCAACGTCCTGACTTTC
TRBD1 TRBJ1-3 - TRBV19 CASSEGAVGNTIYF TGTGCCAGTAGTGAGGGGGCCGTTGGAAACACCATATATTTT
- TRBJ1-5 once TRBV7-2 CASSNRVGQPQHF TGTGCCAGCAGCAACAGGGTGGGTCAGCCCCAGCATTTT
- TRBJ1-2 - TRBV20-1 CSASKDIAPYTF TGCAGTGCTAGTAAGGACATAGCACCCTACACCTTC
- TRBJ1-5 - TRBV2 CASSGQRDSNQPQHF TGTGCCAGCAGTGGGCAGAGGGATAGCAATCAGCCCCAGCATTTT
TRBD1 TRBJ1-6 once TRBV7-6 CASSSQGNNSPLHF TGTGCCAGCAGCTCACAGGGGAACAATTCACCCCTCCACTTT
- TRBJ1-1 - TRBV5-4 CASSYDRNTEAFF TGTGCCAGCAGCTACGACAGGAACACTGAAGCTTTCTTT
TRBD1 TRBJ1-4 once TRBV11-3 CASSPTGVKLFF TGTGCCAGCAGCCCGACAGGGGTGAAACTGTTTTTT
- TRBJ2-7 - TRBV19 CASSPAGRGIGEQYF TGTGCCAGTAGCCCGGCGGGCAGGGGAATAGGCGAGCAGTACTTC
TRBD1 TRBJ2-7 - TRBV6-5 CASSPGRDRCDF TGTGCCAGCAGTCCCGGACGGGACAGGTGCGACTTC
- TRBJ1-6 - TRBV7-2 CASSLSMVNSPLHF TGTGCCAGCAGCTTGTCTATGGTTAATTCACCCCTCCACTTT
TRBD1 TRBJ1-4 - TRBV3-1/TRBV3-2 CASSRGDRGPPNEKLFF TGTGCCAGCAGCCGCGGGGACAGGGGGCCGCCTAATGAAAAACTGTTTTTT
- TRBJ2-2 - TRBV19 CASSLSGHSTGELFF TGTGCCAGTAGTCTCTCGGGACACTCGACCGGGGAGCTGTTTTTT
TRBD1 TRBJ1-1 - TRBV7-9 CASSPSVTGYNTEAFF TGTGCCAGCAGTCCCTCTGTGACAGGGTATAACACTGAAGCTTTCTTT
- TRBJ2-2 few TRBV11-3 CASTSDDLGYTGELFF TGTGCCAGCACCTCCGACGATCTCGGGTACACCGGGGAGCTGTTTTTT